A selection of T cell receptor beta chains follows, all from one sample in a study of shared clonotypes between healthy human individuals. Data came from immunoSEQ multiplex PCR; TCRdb stores just in-frame clones and leaves some out. The data show around 440,000 clones, roughly four fifths seen once. Input material: PBMCs. These receptors originate from a woman aged 40 to 55 in good health. Some clones in this sample may be carry-over from other donors' samples. Each CDR3 is given without its conserved first and last residue. A D gene is named only where the DNA matches it firmly. Some rows have no size entry. The others give once, few or many, or a class for an expanded clone.

abundance	v_gene	d_gene	len	j_gene	CDR3aa
-	TRBV7-9	TRBD1	13	TRBJ2-7	ASSLKRGRGSEQY
-	TRBV5-1	-	14	TRBJ2-5	ASSKTGTPKGETQY
-	TRBV30	TRBD1	11	-	AWGQGGGYEQY
-	TRBV7-9	TRBD1	12	TRBJ1-4	ASSWDRGREKLF
-	TRBV11-2	-	14	TRBJ1-5	ASSLSGGQGNQPQH
-	TRBV7-2	-	14	TRBJ2-5	ASSFRGAGTQETQY
-	TRBV7-2	-	13	TRBJ2-3	ASSLVTGGTDTQY
-	TRBV2	-	9	TRBJ1-2	ASSGVYGYT
-	TRBV29-1	-	12	TRBJ2-3	SVRKTSGTDTQY
-	TRBV6-5	-	13	TRBJ1-3	ARRQGTSSGNTIY
-	TRBV28	-	10	TRBJ1-5	ASQGPNQPQH
once	TRBV29-1	-	10	TRBJ2-5	SVGLARGTQY
-	TRBV9	-	11	TRBJ2-2	ASSVDGIGELF
many	TRBV19	-	13	TRBJ1-1	ASSTLLRGDTEAF
-	TRBV27	-	13	TRBJ2-3	ASRELTSLADTQY
-	TRBV9	TRBD2	13	TRBJ2-1	ASSVIGGRYNEQF
-	TRBV7-8	TRBD1	12	TRBJ2-5	ASSLTGVQETQY
-	TRBV7-8	-	9	TRBJ2-1	ASSPHNEQF
-	TRBV14	TRBD2	17	TRBJ2-6	ASSVGGGRRDSGANVLT
-	TRBV10-3	-	11	TRBJ1-3	AISVSGGNTIY
-	TRBV7-8	TRBD1	18	TRBJ2-2	ASSSHYSGTVYANTGELF
many	TRBV6-6	TRBD1	14	TRBJ1-3	ASSYGTGGPGNTIY
many	TRBV14	-	13	TRBJ2-7	ASSQDRGNRREQY